The sample holds a few counts of the clone carrying this T cell receptor (beta chain). The library targeted TCRbeta and was prepared with unique molecular identifiers. TCRdb fed the PCR reads into MiXCR, producing one record per CDR3 protein. The data show around 500,000 distinct CDR3 sequences, 20% to 25% seen once. This specimen comes from a study of T-cell reconstitution after alpha-beta-depleted transplantation in children. This sequence was found in a boy under two years old who had a stem cell transplant for acute myeloid leukemia, so the T cells may come from the graft donor. Sequences were derived from PBMCs, mostly from graft donor cells, sampled 360 days after TCRalphabeta/CD19-depleted stem cell transplant.

The DNA of the CDR3 is TGTGCCACCAGCAGAGATGAGGGGGATGAGCAGTTCTTC. Amino acid sequence: CATSRDEGDEQFF. V usage is TRBV15 and J usage is TRBJ2-1; D perhaps matches TRBD1 (6 bases). Germline CDR1 and CDR2: LNHNV and YYDKDF (reference sequence). Trimming shortened V by 0 bases and J by 8 bases, and 8 bases separated the two germline ends. The CDR3 contains 13 residues.